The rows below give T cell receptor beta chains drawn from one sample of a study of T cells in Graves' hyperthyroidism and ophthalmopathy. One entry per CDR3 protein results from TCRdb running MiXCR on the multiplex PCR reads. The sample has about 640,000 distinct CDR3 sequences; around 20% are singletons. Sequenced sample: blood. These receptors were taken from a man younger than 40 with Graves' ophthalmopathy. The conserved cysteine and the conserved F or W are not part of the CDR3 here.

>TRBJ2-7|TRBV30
AWSVPRGRPYEQY
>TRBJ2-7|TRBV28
ASSSVGGYEQY
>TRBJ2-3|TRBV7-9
ASSPPGWGVTDTQY
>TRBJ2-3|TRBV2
ASSGRYADTQY
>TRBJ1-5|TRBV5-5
ASSLVAGNLNQPQH
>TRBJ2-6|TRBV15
ATSRVFGSGANVLT
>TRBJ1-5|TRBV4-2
ASNPSRGGGNQPQH
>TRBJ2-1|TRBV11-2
ASSPSDNEQF
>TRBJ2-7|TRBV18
ASSLRLTSGSGEQY
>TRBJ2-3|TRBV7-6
ASSLMGSLPDTQY
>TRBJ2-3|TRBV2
ASLGEVSTDTQY
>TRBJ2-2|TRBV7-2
ASSPGLRVPNTGELF
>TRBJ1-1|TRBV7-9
ASSPNGGTNTEAF
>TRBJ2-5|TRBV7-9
ASSFGQAGETQY
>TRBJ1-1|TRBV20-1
SAREGGGGTEAF
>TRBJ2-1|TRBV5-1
ASSPYLAGGSYNEQF
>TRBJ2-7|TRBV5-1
ASSISGSGNEQY
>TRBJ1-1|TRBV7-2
ASSPGQGAYTEAF
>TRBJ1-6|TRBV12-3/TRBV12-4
ASSTNPGGRSPLH
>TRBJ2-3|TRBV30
AWSEPPTSGFEDTQY
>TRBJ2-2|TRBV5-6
ASSWTITGELF
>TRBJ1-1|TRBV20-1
SAWWGTEAF
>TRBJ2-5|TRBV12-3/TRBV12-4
ASSPPGQVGETQY
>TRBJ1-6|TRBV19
ASRQFRDSPLH
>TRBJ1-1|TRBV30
AWSAQTGVNTEAF
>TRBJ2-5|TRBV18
ASSPPGTAQETQY
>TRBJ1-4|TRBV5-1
ASSYRGPEKLF
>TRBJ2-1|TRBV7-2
ASSPGHIYNEQF
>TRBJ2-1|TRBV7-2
ASSLAGGRNEQL
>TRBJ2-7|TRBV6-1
ASSFIGTSGTYEQY
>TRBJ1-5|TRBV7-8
ASTSDRGPRQPQH
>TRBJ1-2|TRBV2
ASNTGGGNYGYT
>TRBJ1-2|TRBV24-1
ATSDLEGYT
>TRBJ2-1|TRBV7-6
ASSLQRRTSGSGYEQF
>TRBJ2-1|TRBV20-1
SARPLAGETRYNEQF
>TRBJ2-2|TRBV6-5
ASSYTGLAGPTGELF
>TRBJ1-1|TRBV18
ASSPPEGPSNTEAF
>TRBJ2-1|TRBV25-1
ASSVDGRAYNEQF
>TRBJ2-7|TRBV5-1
ASSPGQVRSSYEQY
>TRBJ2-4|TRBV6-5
ASSSGGKLKNIQY
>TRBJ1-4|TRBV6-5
ASSSTKPGGYEKLF
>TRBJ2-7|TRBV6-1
ASRPGGGRPVEQY
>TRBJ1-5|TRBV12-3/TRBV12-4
ASSSAGRGPQH
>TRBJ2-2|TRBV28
ASSPWVAGGPGELF
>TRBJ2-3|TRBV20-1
SAFRAGPRTDTQY
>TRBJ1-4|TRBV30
ALDRKNEKLF
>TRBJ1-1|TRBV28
ASTGGANGEAF
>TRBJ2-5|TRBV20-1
SAIHPLAGQETQY
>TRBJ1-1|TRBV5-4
ASSWLKGRKNTEAF
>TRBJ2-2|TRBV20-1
SATSRDYRLGLF